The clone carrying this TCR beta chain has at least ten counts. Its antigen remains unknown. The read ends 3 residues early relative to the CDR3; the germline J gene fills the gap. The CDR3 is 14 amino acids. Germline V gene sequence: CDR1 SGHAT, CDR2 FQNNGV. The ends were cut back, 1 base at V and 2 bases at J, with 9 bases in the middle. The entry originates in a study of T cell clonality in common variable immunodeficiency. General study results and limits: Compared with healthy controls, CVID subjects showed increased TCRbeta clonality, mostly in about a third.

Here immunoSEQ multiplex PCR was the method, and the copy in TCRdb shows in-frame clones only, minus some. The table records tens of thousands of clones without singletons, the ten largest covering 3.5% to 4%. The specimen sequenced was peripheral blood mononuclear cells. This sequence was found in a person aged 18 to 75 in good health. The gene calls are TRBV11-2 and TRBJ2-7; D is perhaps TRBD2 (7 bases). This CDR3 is CASSLGRGPYEQYF. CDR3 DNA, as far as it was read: TGTGCCAGCAGCTTAGGGCGGGGGCCCTACGAG.